The rows below give T cell receptor beta chains drawn from one sample of a study of STAT5B mutations in CD4+ large granular lymphocyte leukemia. Produced via immunoSEQ multiplex PCR; TCRdb's table is partial and in-frame only. The profile covers about 26,000 clones, with approximately 81% appearing a single time and approximately 0.32% taken by the ten largest. The specimen was CD4+ T cells from blood buffy coats. These receptors were collected from a human donor in good health. Both conserved end residues are part of each CDR3. The D gene is left open where the match is weak. Clone size, where shown, is once, few, many, or a class for clones that have expanded.

D gene: -
V gene: TRBV11-1
J gene: TRBJ1-1
clone size: -
CDR3 DNA: TGTGCCGGCAGCTCAGGGTCCTTCACTGAAGCTTTCTTT
CDR3 protein: CAGSSGSFTEAFF

D gene: TRBD2
V gene: TRBV9
J gene: TRBJ2-5
clone size: -
CDR3 DNA: TGTGCCAGCAGCCCGTGGACTAGCGGGAGGGAAGAGACCCAGTACTTC
CDR3 protein: CASSPWTSGREETQYF

D gene: -
V gene: TRBV18
J gene: TRBJ2-3
clone size: -
CDR3 DNA: TGTGCCAGCTCACCACGACAAGAATGGGCGGGCGGGATCACAGATACGCAGTATTTT
CDR3 protein: CASSPRQEWAGGITDTQYF

D gene: -
V gene: TRBV6-6
J gene: TRBJ1-4
clone size: -
CDR3 DNA: TGTGCCAGCAGCGTACGGACCTCCGGAGGAGATGAAAAACTGTTTTTT
CDR3 protein: CASSVRTSGGDEKLFF

D gene: -
V gene: TRBV27
J gene: TRBJ1-5
clone size: -
CDR3 DNA: TGTGCCAGCAGTCAAAAGCCCAATCAGCCCCAGCATTTT
CDR3 protein: CASSQKPNQPQHF

D gene: -
V gene: TRBV14
J gene: TRBJ1-2
clone size: -
CDR3 DNA: TGTGCCAGCAGCCAGAATAACTATGGCTACACCTTC
CDR3 protein: CASSQNNYGYTF

D gene: TRBD2
V gene: TRBV7-2
J gene: TRBJ2-5
clone size: -
CDR3 DNA: TGTGCCAGCAGCCCAGGGAGGGCGGGAGGGACCCAGTACTTC
CDR3 protein: CASSPGRAGGTQYF

D gene: -
V gene: TRBV13
J gene: TRBJ1-2
clone size: once
CDR3 DNA: TGTGCCAGCAGCTTAAACGGGGGCGCAAATGGCTACACCTTC
CDR3 protein: CASSLNGGANGYTF

D gene: -
V gene: TRBV6-1
J gene: TRBJ2-1
clone size: once
CDR3 DNA: TGTGCCAGCACTTTGGCAGGGTGGGAGTTCTTC
CDR3 protein: CASTLAGWEFF

D gene: -
V gene: TRBV21-1
J gene: TRBJ1-5
clone size: few
CDR3 DNA: TGTGCCAGCAGCAACGCGGGGGGAAGTTTGATTAGTCCGACAGACAATCAGCCCCAGCATTTT
CDR3 protein: CASSNAGGSLISPTDNQPQHF

D gene: -
V gene: TRBV13
J gene: TRBJ2-7
clone size: -
CDR3 DNA: TGTGCCAGCAGCCCCCGGGACTCCTACGAGCAGTACTTC
CDR3 protein: CASSPRDSYEQYF

D gene: TRBD1
V gene: TRBV5-1
J gene: TRBJ1-1
clone size: -
CDR3 DNA: TGCGCCAGCAGCCCCCGACAGGGGGGCACTGAAGCTTTCTTT
CDR3 protein: CASSPRQGGTEAFF

D gene: TRBD1
V gene: TRBV2
J gene: TRBJ1-2
clone size: once
CDR3 DNA: TGTGCCAGCAATGATTCCCCGACAGGGACTTATGGCTACACCTTC
CDR3 protein: CASNDSPTGTYGYTF

D gene: TRBD1
V gene: TRBV29-1
J gene: TRBJ1-2
clone size: -
CDR3 DNA: TGCAGCGGGGGGACAGGGGGCTATGGCTACACCTTC
CDR3 protein: CSGGTGGYGYTF

D gene: -
V gene: TRBV5-1
J gene: TRBJ1-6
clone size: -
CDR3 DNA: TGCGCCAGCAGCCCTTTATCGGGGTTGGGGGTTTCACCCCTCCACTTT
CDR3 protein: CASSPLSGLGVSPLHF

D gene: -
V gene: TRBV30
J gene: TRBJ2-3
clone size: once
CDR3 DNA: TGTGCCTGGACGGAGTATAGCAATACGCAGTATTTT
CDR3 protein: CAWTEYSNTQYF

D gene: -
V gene: TRBV7-9
J gene: TRBJ2-3
clone size: few
CDR3 DNA: TGTGCCAGCAGCTCCCGCACAGATACGCAGTATTTT
CDR3 protein: CASSSRTDTQYF

D gene: -
V gene: TRBV19
J gene: TRBJ1-2
clone size: -
CDR3 DNA: TGTGCCAGTAGCCCCATAACCACAGGGTGGGATGGCTACACCTTC
CDR3 protein: CASSPITTGWDGYTF

D gene: -
V gene: TRBV16
J gene: TRBJ1-2
clone size: -
CDR3 DNA: TGTGCCAGCAGCCAATCCCAGATTAACTATGGCTACACCTTC
CDR3 protein: CASSQSQINYGYTF

D gene: TRBD1
V gene: TRBV4-1
J gene: TRBJ1-4
clone size: -
CDR3 DNA: TGCGCCAGCAGCCAGCCAGGGGGGGTAGTAAGTGAAAAACTGTTTTTT
CDR3 protein: CASSQPGGVVSEKLFF

D gene: -
V gene: TRBV19
J gene: TRBJ2-7
clone size: -
CDR3 DNA: TGTGCCAGCGCGTCCTCCGGGGGATCCGACTCCTACGAGCAGTACTTC
CDR3 protein: CASASSGGSDSYEQYF

D gene: TRBD2
V gene: TRBV27
J gene: TRBJ2-1
clone size: -
CDR3 DNA: TGTGCCAGCAGTTTTCGGGGAGGGGCCTACAATGAGCAGTTCTTC
CDR3 protein: CASSFRGGAYNEQFF

D gene: TRBD2
V gene: TRBV7-2
J gene: TRBJ2-2
clone size: -
CDR3 DNA: TGTGCCAGTAGCGGGAGAATGGGGGAGCTGTTTTTT
CDR3 protein: CASSGRMGELFF

D gene: -
V gene: TRBV27
J gene: TRBJ1-4
clone size: -
CDR3 DNA: TGTGCCAGCAAGAGAGACGGCTCTACCAATGAAAAACTGTTTTTT
CDR3 protein: CASKRDGSTNEKLFF

D gene: -
V gene: TRBV15
J gene: TRBJ2-7
clone size: -
CDR3 DNA: TGTGCCACCAGCAGAGATCGGCTAGGAGATCGCAACGAGCAGTACTTC
CDR3 protein: CATSRDRLGDRNEQYF

D gene: -
V gene: TRBV5-4
J gene: TRBJ2-3
clone size: -
CDR3 DNA: TGTGCCAGCAGCTTGGCCAGGGTGACGGCAGATACGCAGTATTTT
CDR3 protein: CASSLARVTADTQYF

D gene: -
V gene: TRBV7-2
J gene: TRBJ1-5
clone size: -
CDR3 DNA: TGTGCCAGCAGCTTAGTCGCTAATCAGCCCCAGCATTTT
CDR3 protein: CASSLVANQPQHF

D gene: -
V gene: TRBV7-9
J gene: TRBJ1-1
clone size: -
CDR3 DNA: TGTGCCAGCAGCTTAGCCGGGGCAGATCGAGCTTTCTTT
CDR3 protein: CASSLAGADRAFF

D gene: -
V gene: TRBV5-1
J gene: TRBJ2-3
clone size: -
CDR3 DNA: TGCGCCAGCAACAGCCCTCCCACAGATACGCAGTATTTT
CDR3 protein: CASNSPPTDTQYF

D gene: -
V gene: TRBV28
J gene: TRBJ1-5
clone size: -
CDR3 DNA: TGTGCCAGCAGTTACCCAGATAGCAATCAGCCCCAGCATTTT
CDR3 protein: CASSYPDSNQPQHF

D gene: -
V gene: TRBV5-1
J gene: TRBJ1-3
clone size: -
CDR3 DNA: TGCGCCAGCAGGACACTAAACGGTGGAAACACCATATATTTT
CDR3 protein: CASRTLNGGNTIYF

D gene: -
V gene: TRBV28
J gene: TRBJ1-2
clone size: -
CDR3 DNA: TGTGCCAGCAGTTTGGGGTTAACTAACTATGGCTACACCTTC
CDR3 protein: CASSLGLTNYGYTF

D gene: TRBD1
V gene: TRBV30
J gene: TRBJ2-5
clone size: -
CDR3 DNA: TGTGCCTGGACCCTAGGACAGGCGGGAGAGACCCAGTACTTC
CDR3 protein: CAWTLGQAGETQYF

D gene: -
V gene: TRBV9
J gene: TRBJ1-1
clone size: -
CDR3 DNA: TGTGCCAGCAGCGACCGAGCCGACAGCGGCAGGGACACTGAAGCTTTCTTT
CDR3 protein: CASSDRADSGRDTEAFF

D gene: TRBD1
V gene: TRBV6-5
J gene: TRBJ1-4
clone size: -
CDR3 DNA: TGTGCCAGCAGTTATACGGACAGGGGTCCTGAAAAACTGTTTTTT
CDR3 protein: CASSYTDRGPEKLFF

D gene: -
V gene: TRBV25-1
J gene: TRBJ2-2
clone size: few
CDR3 DNA: TGTGCCAGCAGTGAATCCGGCGGGGGCGCTAACACCGGGGAGCTGTTTTTT
CDR3 protein: CASSESGGGANTGELFF

D gene: -
V gene: TRBV4-2
J gene: TRBJ1-2
clone size: -
CDR3 DNA: TGTGCCAGCAGCCAGGCGGGGGATCCGTGGGGCTACACCTTC
CDR3 protein: CASSQAGDPWGYTF

D gene: -
V gene: TRBV18
J gene: TRBJ2-3
clone size: -
CDR3 DNA: TGTGCCAGCTCACCTCCCCTGTCAGATACGCAGTATTTT
CDR3 protein: CASSPPLSDTQYF

D gene: TRBD2
V gene: TRBV6-5
J gene: TRBJ2-5
clone size: -
CDR3 DNA: TGTGCCAGCGAAGCCGGGAGGGCCCGGAAGCAGTACTTC
CDR3 protein: CASEAGRARKQYF

D gene: -
V gene: TRBV27
J gene: TRBJ1-2
clone size: few
CDR3 DNA: TGTGCCAGCAGTTTAGATTGGAGTTTCGATGGCTACACCTTC
CDR3 protein: CASSLDWSFDGYTF

D gene: -
V gene: TRBV19
J gene: TRBJ1-1
clone size: -
CDR3 DNA: TGTGCCAGTAGTATGAGCGGATCCACTGAAGCTTTCTTT
CDR3 protein: CASSMSGSTEAFF

D gene: -
V gene: TRBV7-6
J gene: TRBJ2-3
clone size: -
CDR3 DNA: TGTGCCAGCAGCTTGGGGCGGGAAGGAGATACGCAGTATTTT
CDR3 protein: CASSLGREGDTQYF

D gene: -
V gene: TRBV27
J gene: TRBJ1-6
clone size: -
CDR3 DNA: TGTGCCAGCAGTTTAAGGGGTTCACCCCTCCACTTT
CDR3 protein: CASSLRGSPLHF

D gene: TRBD2
V gene: TRBV4-2
J gene: TRBJ2-7
clone size: -
CDR3 DNA: TGTGCCAGCAGCCAAGACCTCTCGACTAGCGGGATGCCCTACGAGCAGTACTTC
CDR3 protein: CASSQDLSTSGMPYEQYF

D gene: -
V gene: TRBV5-4
J gene: TRBJ2-3
clone size: -
CDR3 DNA: TGTGCCAGCAGCTTCCCGGGCGGGTTTAGCACAGATACGCAGTATTTT
CDR3 protein: CASSFPGGFSTDTQYF